This TCR beta chain appears in the sequencing data of a study of early T cells in non-severe SARS-CoV-2 infection. The TCR library protocol attached unique molecular identifiers to the individual cDNA molecules. One entry per CDR3 protein results from TCRdb running MiXCR on the 5' RACE reads. The sample includes 20,000 to 25,000 distinct CDR3 sequences, around 5.8% of them seen just once. V lost 0 bases, J lost 4 bases, and 12 bases lay in between. CDR3 length: 15 residues. CDR1 is SGHDT and CDR2 is YYEEEE in the germline V gene. This chain connects TRBV5-6 to TRBJ2-3, with D uncertain. This TCR came from an adult who was a healthcare worker with PCR-confirmed SARS-CoV-2 infection or an uninfected control (not recorded which). Sequenced here: whole blood, sampled at baseline. The CDR3 DNA sequence: TGTGCCAGCAGCTTGGGTCTGAGCCGCGCAGATACGCAGTATTTT. The encoded protein is CASSLGLSRADTQYF.